The source of this TCR beta chain is a study of blood T cell repertoires in COVID-19. Cohorts were based on clinical histories the participants reported. The protocol was immunoSEQ multiplex PCR, while the TCRdb copy is restricted to in-frame clones and leaves out a portion. The sample lists about 140,000 clones; about four fifths were seen once. The CDR3 runs to 14 residues. CDR1 and CDR2 from the germline V gene are LNHDA and SQIVND (reference sequence). V was pared by 1 base and J by 7 bases, with 12 bases between. This clone was counted only a few times. Sequenced material: PBMCs or T cells enriched from blood (not recorded which). This sequence joins TRBV19 and TRBJ2-3; a possible D gene is TRBD1 (5 bases). The source is a woman between 50 and 59 years old with acute COVID-19. This chain's CDR3 is CASSIVSGKNTQYF. CDR3 sequence (DNA): TGTGCCAGTAGTATAGTGTCAGGGAAGAATACGCAGTATTTT. Filled out from reference TRBV19 and TRBJ2-3, the complete variable domain reads DGGITQSPKYLFRKEGQNVTLSCEQNLNHDAMYWYRQDPGQGLRLIYYSQIVNDFQKGDIAEGYSVSREKKESFPLTVTSAQKNPTAFYLCASSIVSGKNTQYFGPGTRLTVL.